Shown below are 32 T cell receptor beta chains from a single sample sequenced in a study of HIV-infected patients and healthy controls. Alpha and beta constant-region primers primed reverse transcription of about 500 ng RNA. Alpha and beta chain libraries were made separately by chain-specific third strand synthesis with multiplexing indices. MiXCR was run by TCRdb on the 5' RACE reads, yielding one entry per CDR3 protein. This sample has about 18,000 distinct CDR3 sequences, with approximately 9.1% found just once. Whole blood was used without fractionation, so all unsorted peripheral T cells were included. The specimen was blood. The receptors derive from an adult in good health.

This clonotype rates as medium-sized. The chain links TRBV11-2 to TRBJ2-3; D is unclear. The CDR3 totals 13 residues. V was clipped by 2 bases and J by 6 bases, with 9 bases between them. Germline CDR1 is SGHAT and CDR2 is FQNNGV. CDR3 amino acids: CASSLSQVDTQYF. Written as DNA, the CDR3 is TGTGCCAGCAGCTTATCCCAAGTGGATACGCAGTATTTT.

Ten or more counts support this clonotype. The chain is built from TRBV7-2 and TRBJ2-3; no clear D. The CDR3 contains 14 residues. Germline assignment: CDR1 SGHTA and CDR2 FQGNSA. Between the trimmed V and J ends, which lost 5 bases and 2 bases, there was a span of 11 bases. The CDR3 spells CASSEGWATDTQYF. CDR3 nucleotides: TGTGCCAGCAGCGAAGGGTGGGCCACAGATACGCAGTATTTT.

The V gene is TRBV25-1, the J gene TRBJ2-7, with 12 nucleotides matching TRBD1. The CDR3 spans 14 residues. With 6 bases clipped from V and 1 base from J, the junction kept 1 base outside the gene matches. Germline V CDR1 and CDR2: MGHDK, SYGVNS. The CDR3 bases are TGTGCCAGCAGGGGACAGGGGGCTTCCTACGAGCAGTACTTC. Translating it yields CASRGQGASYEQYF.

The chain joins TRBV29-1 to TRBJ2-1, with 11 positions matching TRBD2. This CDR3 is built from 15 residues. In germline, CDR1 is SQVTM, CDR2 ANQGSEA. With 6 bases clipped from V and 5 bases from J, the junction kept 9 bases outside the gene matches. The CDR3 nucleotides are TGCAGCGTCCACTTAGGGACTAGCGGAAACAATGAGCAGTTCTTC. This encodes CSVHLGTSGNNEQFF.

Ten or more counts support this clonotype. J is TRBJ1-5 and V is TRBV6-5; D not certain. Germline CDR1 MNHEY, CDR2 SVGAGI. Trimming shortened V by 6 bases and J by 2 bases, and 11 bases separated the two germline ends. This CDR3 is 14 amino acids long. CDR3 sequence: CASRLQPGNQPQHF. DNA of the CDR3: TGTGCCAGCAGGCTACAGCCAGGCAATCAGCCCCAGCATTTT.

There are many counts of this clonotype. This chain links TRBV6-1 with TRBJ1-1; no clear D gene. The ends were cut back, 5 bases at V and 4 bases at J, with 17 bases in the middle. CDR3 size: 15 residues. CDR1 MNHNS and CDR2 SASEGT come from the germline V gene. The CDR3 DNA reads as TGTGCCAGCAGTTCGCTCTCAGGACGGGGCACTGAAGCTTTCTTT. Its translation: CASSSLSGRGTEAFF.

There are many counts of this clonotype. The V gene is TRBV11-1, the J gene TRBJ1-1; D gene unclear. Trimming stripped 5 bases from V and 0 bases from J, with 10 bases between. CDR3 length: 14 amino acids. Per germline, CDR1 SGHAT and CDR2 FQDESV (reference sequence). CDR3 loop: CASSGQVLNTEAFF. The CDR3 nucleotides read TGTGCCAGCAGCGGGCAGGTCCTGAACACTGAAGCTTTCTTT.

This clonotype was seen at least ten times. The chain joins TRBV20-1 to TRBJ2-5; 12 bases line up with TRBD2. The V gene's germline CDR1 is DFQATT and CDR2 SNEGSKA (reference sequence). V lost 5 bases to trimming and J lost 4 bases; unmatched junction nucleotides: 2. The CDR3 is made up of 13 amino acids. The CDR3 DNA follows: TGCAGTGCTGAGACTAGCGGGAGAGAGACCCAGTACTTC. The encoded protein is CSAETSGRETQYF.

By its share, this clonotype is medium-sized. The chain has TRBV19 and TRBJ2-7, with D tentatively TRBD2 (5 bases). V lost 8 bases and J lost 0, with 11 bases in between. The germline gives CDR1 LNHDA, CDR2 SQIVND (reference sequence). CDR3 length: 13 residues. The DNA for the CDR3 is TGTGCCAGTGCCCGCAGCGGCTCCTACGAGCAGTACTTC. Its translation: CASARSGSYEQYF.

By sample fraction, this clonotype is medium-sized. V gene TRBV3-1 combines with J gene TRBJ1-1; D is unresolved. The V gene lost 3 bases and the J gene lost 0 bases, with 8 bases spanning the gap. Germline V CDR1 and CDR2: LGHDT, YNNKEL (reference sequence). The CDR3 spans 14 residues. The CDR3 reads CASSQQILNTEAFF. The CDR3 DNA is TGTGCCAGCAGCCAGCAGATTCTGAACACTGAAGCTTTCTTT. Full variable domain (rest looked up from reference TRBV3-1 and TRBJ1-1): DTAVSQTPKYLVTQMGNDKSIKCEQNLGHDTMYWYKQDSKKFLKIMFSYNNKELIINETVPNRFSPKSPDKAHLNLHINSLELGDSAVYFCASSQQILNTEAFFGQGTRLTVV.

This clonotype was seen at least ten times. V and J are TRBV5-1 and TRBJ2-3, with a tentative D call TRBD2 (5 bases). Germline V CDR1 and CDR2: SGHRS, YFSETQ. This CDR3 region has 15 residues. V lost 0 bases, J lost 3 bases, and 11 bases lay in between. The CDR3 sequence is CASSLVEPGTDTQYF. The DNA of the CDR3 is TGCGCCAGCAGCTTGGTTGAGCCGGGGACAGATACGCAGTATTTT. The full variable domain, its missing parts supplied by reference TRBV5-1 and TRBJ2-3, is KAGVTQTPRYLIKTRGQQVTLSCSPISGHRSVSWYQQTPGQGLQFLFEYFSETQRNKGNFPGRFSGRQFSNSRSEMNVSTLELGDSALYLCASSLVEPGTDTQYFGPGTRLTVL.

This clonotype was detected ten times or more. The chain employs TRBV11-2 and TRBJ2-5, with TRBD2 matching 9 bases. The germline gives CDR1 SGHAT, CDR2 FQNNGV. This CDR3 has 16 amino acids. With 0 bases clipped from V and 6 bases from J, the junction kept 8 bases outside the gene matches. The CDR3 sequence is CASSLDPASGTKTQYF. Here the CDR3 DNA reads TGTGCCAGCAGCTTAGATCCGGCTAGCGGGACAAAGACCCAGTACTTC.

This clonotype was found many times. This chain links TRBV5-1 with TRBJ1-2; D remains unclear. The CDR3 is made up of 13 amino acids. The germline V gene encodes CDR1 SGHRS and CDR2 YFSETQ. Trimming stripped 2 bases from V and 4 bases from J, with 9 bases between. CDR3 residues: CASSLQPRYGYTF. Written as DNA, the CDR3 is TGCGCCAGCAGCTTACAGCCCCGCTATGGCTACACCTTC.

By share of the sample, this clonotype is medium-sized (0.01 to 0.1%). The V gene is TRBV2, the J gene TRBJ2-1; the D is unclear. Trimming removed 5 bases at V and 4 bases at J, with 9 bases between. This CDR3 spans 13 amino acids. Germline V gene data show CDR1 as SNHLY and CDR2 as FYNNEI. This chain's CDR3 is CASSPTRYNEQFF. In DNA form, the CDR3 reads TGTGCCAGCAGTCCGACCAGATACAATGAGCAGTTCTTC. The full variable domain, rest sourced from reference TRBV2 and TRBJ2-1, is EPEVTQTPSHQVTQMGQEVILRCVPISNHLYFYWYRQILGQKVEFLVSFYNNEISEKSEIFDDQFSVERPDGSNFTLKIRSTKLEDSAMYFCASSPTRYNEQFFGPGTRLTVL.

This clonotype is termed medium-sized. The chain joins TRBV28 to TRBJ1-5; the match to TRBD1 covers 7 bases. The CDR3 is 14 amino acids. CDR1 MDHEN and CDR2 SYDVKM come from the germline V gene. The V and J ends lost 4 bases and 4 bases, in that order; junction bases with no gene match: 4. Here the CDR3 reads CASSSGQLNQPQHF. DNA for the CDR3: TGTGCCAGCAGTTCGGGACAGTTGAATCAGCCCCAGCATTTT. Full variable domain (outside the CDR3, taken from reference TRBV28 and TRBJ1-5): DVKVTQSSRYLVKRTGEKVFLECVQDMDHENMFWYRQDPGLGLRLIYFSYDVKMKEKGDIPEGYSVSREKKERFSLILESASTNQTSMYLCASSSGQLNQPQHFGDGTRLSIL.

By share of the sample, this clonotype is medium-sized. The chain links TRBV10-3 to TRBJ2-1; D call uncertain. Per the germline V gene, CDR1 is ENHRY and CDR2 is SYGVKD. The CDR3 has 15 amino acids. V lost 6 bases to trimming and J lost 0 bases, with 12 bases between them. This CDR3 reads CAIRIGLSSYNEQFF. The CDR3 DNA is TGTGCCATCAGAATCGGGCTTAGCTCCTACAATGAGCAGTTCTTC.

This clonotype was picked up many times. The chain couples TRBV27 to TRBJ1-1, with D unresolved. Trimming cost V 8 bases and J 1 base, with 17 bases left between them. Germline CDR1 is MNHEY and CDR2 is SMNVEV (reference sequence). CDR3 size: 15 residues. CDR3 sequence (DNA): TGTGCCAGCCGCCCCGGGGTCTCTTCGAACACTGAAGCTTTCTTT. Protein product: CASRPGVSSNTEAFF.

In its sample, this clonotype was seen many times. The chain is built from TRBV25-1 and TRBJ2-2, with 7 bases aligning to TRBD1. The CDR3 length is 15 residues. CDR1 is MGHDK, CDR2 SYGVNS, per germline. The V and J ends lost 2 bases and 7 bases, in that order; junction bases with no gene match: 7. The chain's CDR3 is CASSERTGRFGELFF. As DNA, the CDR3 is TGTGCCAGCAGTGAAAGGACAGGTCGTTTCGGGGAGCTGTTTTTT. Complete variable domain (other parts from reference TRBV25-1 and TRBJ2-2): EADIYQTPRYLVIGTGKKITLECSQTMGHDKMYWYQQDPGMELHLIHYSYGVNSTEKGDLSSESTVSRIRTEHFPLTLESARPSHTSQYLCASSERTGRFGELFFGEGSRLTVL.

This clonotype ranks as medium-sized. CDR3 coding DNA: TGCGCCAGCAGCTTGGAAGGGAATTCACCCCTCCACTTT. Translation gives CASSLEGNSPLHF. The gene calls are TRBV5-1 and TRBJ1-6; the D is unclear. Germline assignment: CDR1 SGHRS and CDR2 YFSETQ. This CDR3 is built from 13 residues. V gave up 0 bases and J gave up 7 bases, with 5 bases separating them. Complete variable domain (other parts from reference TRBV5-1 and TRBJ1-6): KAGVTQTPRYLIKTRGQQVTLSCSPISGHRSVSWYQQTPGQGLQFLFEYFSETQRNKGNFPGRFSGRQFSNSRSEMNVSTLELGDSALYLCASSLEGNSPLHFGNGTRLTVT.

The rearrangement joins TRBV6-5 to TRBJ1-5; TRBD1 aligns across 11 bases. V shed 6 bases and J 7 bases; nucleotides not matched to a gene: 8. Germline CDR1 and CDR2: MNHEY and SVGAGI. CDR3 length: 15 amino acids. CDR3 protein: CASRPGQGAWQPQHF. The DNA for the CDR3 is TGTGCCAGCAGGCCCGGACAGGGGGCTTGGCAGCCCCAGCATTTT.

Many counts were recorded for this clonotype. The chain recombines TRBV10-2 with TRBJ2-1, with a weak D call TRBD2 (6 bases). The CDR3 extends over 11 amino acids. The germline gives CDR1 WSHSY, CDR2 SAAADI. V dropped 5 bases and J dropped 7 bases, with 6 bases sitting between them. CDR3 in amino acids: CASSRGNEQFF. The CDR3 DNA reads TGCGCCAGCAGTCGGGGGAATGAGCAGTTCTTC.

On this clonotype: Just one base apart from a much larger clone, this may be a read error. The chain has TRBV19 and TRBJ2-2; TRBD1 matches at 9 bases. Germline assignment: CDR1 LNHDA and CDR2 SQIVND (reference sequence). The CDR3 contains 14 residues. The V segment lost 4 bases and the J segment 6 bases; nucleotides outside the gene matches: 3. DNA of the CDR3: TGTGCCAGTAGTAAGGGACAGGGACCCGGGGAGCTGTTTTTT. Protein sequence: CASSKGQGPGELFF.

The V and J genes are TRBV6-5 and TRBJ1-3; D is possibly TRBD1 (6 bases). The V end was cut by 0 bases, the J end by 0 bases, with 12 bases between. This CDR3 comprises 17 residues. Germline CDR1 and CDR2: MNHEY and SVGAGI. The chain's CDR3 is CASSYSWDTSSGNTIYF. The CDR3 DNA sequence: TGTGCCAGCAGTTACTCTTGGGACACAAGCTCTGGAAACACCATATATTTT.

This clonotype was seen once. The V and J genes are TRBV3-1 and TRBJ1-1; no definite D call. The CDR3 consists of 12 residues. Trimming left V 6 bases short and J 4 bases short, with 9 bases between. CDR1 is LGHDT and CDR2 is YNNKEL in the germline V gene (reference sequence). CDR3 bases: TGTGCCAGCAGGGCCACCGGCACTGAAGCTTTCTTT. Translating it yields CASRATGTEAFF.

This clonotype came up many times. The V call is TRBV7-9, the J call TRBJ2-3, with unresolved D. The length of the CDR3 is 18 residues. V lost 0 bases to trimming and J lost 0 bases, with 16 bases between them. CDR1 is SEHNR and CDR2 is FQNEAQ in the germline V gene (reference sequence). This chain's CDR3 is CASSLARPETYSTDTQYF. For the CDR3, the DNA is TGTGCCAGCAGCTTAGCGCGACCCGAAACTTATAGCACAGATACGCAGTATTTT.

This clonotype is categorized as medium-sized (0.01 to 0.1%). The chain has TRBV2 and TRBJ1-5; a possible D gene is TRBD1 (5 bases). With 7 bases removed from V and 4 bases from J, the gap between germline ends came to 14 bases. Germline CDR1 SNHLY, CDR2 FYNNEI. This CDR3 has 14 residues. CDR3 sequence: CASMADSFNQPQHF. CDR3 nucleotides: TGTGCCAGCATGGCTGACAGCTTTAATCAGCCCCAGCATTTT.

The gene calls are TRBV2 and TRBJ1-4, with TRBD1 as a possible D gene (5 bases). Germline CDR1 and CDR2: SNHLY and FYNNEI. The length of the CDR3 is 15 residues. Trimming left V 7 bases short and J 5 bases short, with 17 bases between. The CDR3 nucleotides read TGTGCCAGCACAATCACAGAGGGGAAAAATGAAAAACTGTTTTTT. This translates into CASTITEGKNEKLFF.

This clonotype was counted between two and nine times. V and J are TRBV20-1 and TRBJ2-7; no clear D. The germline gives CDR1 DFQATT, CDR2 SNEGSKA (reference sequence). The CDR3 has 17 residues. V lost 0 bases and J 0 bases, leaving 18 bases between the germline ends. CDR3 region: CSARDHQIGFSSYEQYF. The CDR3, as DNA: TGCAGTGCTAGAGACCACCAAATCGGGTTTAGCTCCTACGAGCAGTACTTC.

This sequence joins TRBV27 and TRBJ2-3, with D possibly TRBD1 on 6 matching bases. V gave up 3 bases and J gave up 0 bases, with 13 bases separating them. CDR1 and CDR2 (germline): MNHEY, SMNVEV (reference sequence). This CDR3 is built from 16 residues. CDR3 sequence: CASSFVPDSSTDTQYF. In DNA, the CDR3 is TGTGCCAGCAGTTTTGTCCCGGACAGTAGCACAGATACGCAGTATTTT.

DNA for the CDR3: TGTGCCAGCAGCCAAGAGGAGGGTATGGTGCAGTACTTC. Translated: CASSQEEGMVQYF. The genes are TRBV3-1 and TRBJ2-7, with D tentatively TRBD2 (6 bases). CDR3 length: 13 amino acids. In germline, CDR1 is LGHDT, CDR2 YNNKEL (reference sequence). V lost 0 bases and J 9 bases, leaving 12 bases between the germline ends.

The genes are TRBV27 and TRBJ1-2; D unresolved. The CDR3 totals 14 residues. Germline loops: CDR1 MNHEY, CDR2 SMNVEV (reference sequence). Deletions cut 2 bases from V and 3 bases from J, with 10 bases between. CDR3: CASSLNTHDYGYTF. DNA of the CDR3: TGTGCCAGCAGTTTAAATACGCACGACTATGGCTACACCTTC.

J is TRBJ2-3 and V is TRBV15; D perhaps matches TRBD1 (6 bases). This CDR3 comprises 14 residues. Germline loops: CDR1 LNHNV, CDR2 YYDKDF (reference sequence). The V end was cut by 4 bases, the J end by 5 bases, with 13 bases between. CDR3 bases: TGTGCCACCAGCAACGGACAGTTTGGAGATACGCAGTATTTT. It codes for CATSNGQFGDTQYF. The complete variable domain, with remaining parts taken from reference TRBV15 and TRBJ2-3, reads DAMVIQNPRYQVTQFGKPVTLSCSQTLNHNVMYWYQQKSSQAPKLLFHYYDKDFNNEADTPDNFQSRRPNTSFCFLDIRSPGLGDTAMYLCATSNGQFGDTQYFGPGTRLTVL.